The 8 T cell receptor beta chains below all came from one sample that was sequenced in a study of blood T cell repertoires in COVID-19 (dated by TCRdb to about 2020). Libraries were constructed by the immunoSEQ multiplex PCR assay. As stored in TCRdb, this immuneACCESS dataset retains in-frame rearrangements with V and J assigned. A fraction of the clones does not appear; measured against another copy, unresolved V genes explain less than half of the discrepancy, and the remainder lacks a known reason. This sample lists around 19,000 clones; 85% to 90% were detected once. The ten largest clones take up 11% of the sample. Specimen: peripheral blood. The receptors derive from a human donor in a cohort sampled during active COVID-19.

J is TRBJ2-7 and V is TRBV28, with TRBD2 identical over 10 bases. The germline V gene has CDR1 MDHEN and CDR2 SYDVKM. J gave up 6 bases and V 6 bases, and 11 bases lay outside the gene matches. This CDR3 comprises 15 residues. CDR3 in amino acids: CASRPGLAEVGEQYF. The CDR3 DNA follows: TGTGCCAGCAGACCTGGACTAGCGGAGGTGGGCGAGCAGTACTTC. Full variable domain (rest looked up from reference TRBV28 and TRBJ2-7): DVKVTQSSRYLVKRTGEKVFLECVQDMDHENMFWYRQDPGLGLRLIYFSYDVKMKEKGDIPEGYSVSREKKERFSLILESASTNQTSMYLCASRPGLAEVGEQYFGPGTRLTVT.

The chain uses TRBV7-3 and TRBJ1-2, with TRBD1 as a possible D gene (5 bases). Trimming removed 5 bases from V and 2 bases from J, with 18 bases in between. The CDR3 has 16 residues. The germline gives CDR1 SGHTA, CDR2 FQGTGA. The DNA for the CDR3 is TGTGCCAGCAGCCAACTCGGAGGGACCCTAAACTATGGCTACACCTTC. Translated: CASSQLGGTLNYGYTF.

This clone was detected only once. The chain has TRBV27 and TRBJ1-4; tentative D call: TRBD1 (6 bases). Germline values: CDR1 MNHEY, CDR2 SMNVEV (reference sequence). V was clipped by 8 bases and J by 1 base, with 11 bases between them. The CDR3 covers 14 residues. DNA of the CDR3: TGTGCCAGCTCAAGCAGGGGAACTAATGAAAAACTGTTTTTT. Its translation is CASSSRGTNEKLFF.

This clone was found a few times. The chain couples TRBV7-7 to TRBJ1-5; possibly TRBD1 for D (6 bases). The germline V gene has CDR1 SSHAT and CDR2 FNYEAQ (reference sequence). The CDR3 sequence is 16 residues long. V gave up 5 bases and J gave up 0 bases, with 14 bases separating them. CDR3: CASSPPRGASNQPQHF. DNA of the CDR3: TGTGCCAGCAGCCCCCCCCGGGGGGCTAGCAATCAGCCCCAGCATTTT.

This clone was found a few times. The chain has TRBV11-2 and TRBJ2-3; D may be TRBD2 (5 bases). The CDR3 sequence is 14 residues long. Germline-derived CDR1 and CDR2 are SGHAT and FQNNGV. V lost 5 bases and J lost 5, with 14 bases in between. The CDR3 bases are TGTGCCAGCAGCCGGGATCCCGGGCTAGATACGCAGTATTTT. It codes for CASSRDPGLDTQYF.

The gene calls are TRBV12-3 or TRBV12-4 and TRBJ2-7; D is ambiguous. The CDR3 loop spans 12 amino acids. The V end was cut by 4 bases, the J end by 0 bases, with 4 bases between. The CDR3 DNA sequence: TGTGCCAGCAGTTACACCTCCTACGAGCAGTACTTC. Amino acid sequence: CASSYTSYEQYF.

The chain employs TRBV29-1 and TRBJ2-5, with D possibly being TRBD2 (5 bases). Trimming shortened V by 6 bases and J by 7 bases, and 12 bases separated the two germline ends. The CDR3 contains 11 residues. Germline CDR1 reads SQVTM; CDR2 reads ANQGSEA. The CDR3, as DNA: TGCAGCGTCGCCGGGGTTCGGACCCAGTACTTC. It codes for CSVAGVRTQYF.

This clone was counted a single time. This rearrangement joins TRBV28 to TRBJ1-5, with D unresolved. CDR3 length: 15 residues. Germline-derived CDR1 and CDR2 are MDHEN and SYDVKM. V lost 4 bases, J lost 1 base, and 11 bases lay in between. CDR3 protein: CASSSAGLSNQPQHF. The CDR3 DNA reads TGTGCCAGCAGTTCAGCAGGCTTGAGCAATCAGCCCCAGCATTTT.